Included here is one T cell receptor beta chain sequence, with context. Antigen specificity is unknown. These data belong to a study of T cells after yellow fever vaccination. Study in general: Libraries from low-cell-number fractions were prepared with the SMART-Seq v4 Ultra Low Input RNA kit. General study findings and limits: A large majority of primary-vaccination clones showed up again after the booster (about 96% CD4, 88% CD8). Overlap between CD4 and CD8 compartments was detected for a small share of clonotypes. Secondary responses were weaker yet peaked faster, day 5 versus 15.

V was shortened by 4 bases and J by 0 bases, with 6 bases between the two germline ends. Germline V gives CDR1 DFQATT, CDR2 SNEGSKA (reference sequence). The CDR3 is 12 amino acids. TCRdb re-called the 5' RACE reads with MiXCR, one entry per CDR3 protein. Of hundreds of thousands of distinct CDR3 sequences listed, around 8.1% were seen once; the top ten hold under 20%. The gene calls are TRBV20-1 and TRBJ1-1; D is ambiguous. The sequences come from PBMCs, collected 35 to 50 days after the first yellow fever vaccination. The sequence came from a man aged 18 to 29 who received the YFV17D yellow fever vaccine. In nucleotides, the CDR3 is TGCAGTGCTACCGAAATGAACACTGAAGCTTTCTTT. This codes for CSATEMNTEAFF.